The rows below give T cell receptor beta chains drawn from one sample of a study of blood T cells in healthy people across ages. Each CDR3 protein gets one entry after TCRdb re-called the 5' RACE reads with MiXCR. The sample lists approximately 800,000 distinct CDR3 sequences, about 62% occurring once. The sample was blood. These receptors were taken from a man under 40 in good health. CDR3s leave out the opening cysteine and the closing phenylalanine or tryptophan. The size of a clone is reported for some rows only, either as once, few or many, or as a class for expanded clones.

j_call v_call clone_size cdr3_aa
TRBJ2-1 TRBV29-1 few SVRGLSYNEQF
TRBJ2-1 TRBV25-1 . ASSVLGTAQDNEQF
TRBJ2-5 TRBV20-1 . SAAGQGETQY
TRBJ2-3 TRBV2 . ASSSDRNTQY
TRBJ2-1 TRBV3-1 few ASSQRGQGGYNEQF
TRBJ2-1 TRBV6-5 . ASSYLFGPRDEQF
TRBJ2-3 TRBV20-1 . SASPRQGVETDTQY
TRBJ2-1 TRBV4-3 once ASSQSGTVTYNEQF
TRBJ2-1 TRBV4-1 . ASSHFPGQVYNEQF
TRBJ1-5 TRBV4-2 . ASSPSTGSNQPQH
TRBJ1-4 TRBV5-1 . ASSLDSSNEKLF
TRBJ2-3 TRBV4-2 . ASSQREGGLTDTQY
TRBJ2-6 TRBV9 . ASSVSGTVNSGANVLT
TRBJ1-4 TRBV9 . ASSPDRGIAGGYEKLF
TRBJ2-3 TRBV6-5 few ASRAGEATDTQY